This T cell receptor beta chain was retrieved from a study of chemoradiotherapy in HPV16-positive cancers. Study details: Functional T-cell assays on a couple of HPV16-positive patients' cells defined candidate HPV-specific clones and common TCR motifs. Findings and caveats of the study: Candidate HPV-specific clones and E7-related TCR motifs grew in tumor during treatment. Functional assays defining HPV-specific T cells used only two HPV16-positive patients. HPV-responsive T-cell expansion during chemoradiotherapy was linked to improved recurrence-free survival in HPV16-positive patients.

Generated by immunoSEQ multiplex PCR, the TCRdb table keeps only in-frame clones and is missing some. The sample holds 30,000 to 45,000 clones, roughly 75% seen once. This clone was recorded once. Its antigen is unidentified. The CDR3 contains 16 residues. V shed 1 base and J shed 7 bases, with 17 bases lying between them. CDR1 is MNHEY, CDR2 SMNVEV, per germline (reference sequence). V gene TRBV27 combines with J gene TRBJ1-5; D is possibly TRBD1 (5 bases). Sequenced material: blood, taken from a patient who underwent chemoradiotherapy. The origin of this receptor is a human donor with HPV-associated anogenital cancer. The DNA of the CDR3 is TGTGCCAGCAGTTTATTCGGCAGGGTTGAGGGGCAGCCCCAGCATTTT. Translated: CASSLFGRVEGQPQHF.